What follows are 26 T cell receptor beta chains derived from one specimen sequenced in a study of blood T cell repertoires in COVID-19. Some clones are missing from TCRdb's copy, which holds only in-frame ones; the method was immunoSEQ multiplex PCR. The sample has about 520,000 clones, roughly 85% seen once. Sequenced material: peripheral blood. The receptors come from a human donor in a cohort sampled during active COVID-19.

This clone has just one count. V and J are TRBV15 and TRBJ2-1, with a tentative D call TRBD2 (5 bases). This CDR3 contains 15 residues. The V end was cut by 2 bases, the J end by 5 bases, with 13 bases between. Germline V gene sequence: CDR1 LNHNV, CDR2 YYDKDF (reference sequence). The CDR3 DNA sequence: TGTGCCACCAGCAGACTGGACGGGGTAAACAATGAGCAGTTCTTC. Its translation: CATSRLDGVNNEQFF. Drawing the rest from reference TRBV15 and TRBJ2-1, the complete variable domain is DAMVIQNPRYQVTQFGKPVTLSCSQTLNHNVMYWYQQKSSQAPKLLFHYYDKDFNNEADTPDNFQSRRPNTSFCFLDIRSPGLGDTAMYLCATSRLDGVNNEQFFGPGTRLTVL.

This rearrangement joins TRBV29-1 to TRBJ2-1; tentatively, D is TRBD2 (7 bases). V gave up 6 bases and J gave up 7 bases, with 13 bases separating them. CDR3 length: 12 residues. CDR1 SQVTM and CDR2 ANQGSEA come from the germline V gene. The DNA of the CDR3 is TGCAGCGTGGAGGGGGGGTGGAATGAGCAGTTCTTC. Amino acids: CSVEGGWNEQFF.

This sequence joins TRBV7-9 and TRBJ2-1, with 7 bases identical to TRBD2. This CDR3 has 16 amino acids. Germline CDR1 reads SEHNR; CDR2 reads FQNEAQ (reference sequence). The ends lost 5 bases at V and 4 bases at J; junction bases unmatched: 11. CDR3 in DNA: TGTGCCAGCAGCCCCTGGGGGGGAGAGGTATACAATGAGCAGTTCTTC. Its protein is CASSPWGGEVYNEQFF.

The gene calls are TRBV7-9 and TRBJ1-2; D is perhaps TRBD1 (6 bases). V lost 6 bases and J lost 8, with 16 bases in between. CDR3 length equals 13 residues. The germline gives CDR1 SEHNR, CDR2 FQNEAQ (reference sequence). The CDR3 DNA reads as TGTGCCAGCAGTTACCAGGGGAGAGAGGGCTACACCTTC. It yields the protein CASSYQGREGYTF.

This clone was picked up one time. In DNA form, the CDR3 reads TGTGCCAGCAGCCAGCCAGGGCCAACGAGTGAGCAGTACTTC. The encoded protein is CASSQPGPTSEQYF. This rearrangement joins TRBV3-1 (or the pseudogene TRBV3-2) to TRBJ2-7; possible D gene TRBD1, 5 bases. Germline CDR1 reads LGHDT; CDR2 reads YNNKEL (reference sequence). This CDR3 has 14 amino acids. Trimming shortened V by 3 bases and J by 7 bases, and 16 bases separated the two germline ends.

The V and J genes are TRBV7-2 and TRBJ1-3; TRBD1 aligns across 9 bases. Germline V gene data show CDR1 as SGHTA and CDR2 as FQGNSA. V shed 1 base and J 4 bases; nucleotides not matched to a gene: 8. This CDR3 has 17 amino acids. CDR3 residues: CASSLGGTGYRGNTIYF. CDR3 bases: TGTGCCAGCAGCTTAGGAGGGACAGGGTATAGAGGAAACACCATATATTTT.

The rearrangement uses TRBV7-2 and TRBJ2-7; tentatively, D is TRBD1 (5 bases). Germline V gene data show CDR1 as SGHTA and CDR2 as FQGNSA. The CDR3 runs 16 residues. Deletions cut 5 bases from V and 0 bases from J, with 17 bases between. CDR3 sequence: CASSLRSGRDSYEQYF. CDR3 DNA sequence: TGTGCCAGCAGCCTTCGATCGGGCAGGGACTCCTACGAGCAGTACTTC.

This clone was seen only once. The CDR3 sequence: CASNKFEGHTEAFF. CDR3 bases: TGTGCCAGTAATAAATTCGAGGGCCACACTGAAGCTTTCTTT. The chain employs TRBV19 and TRBJ1-1, with no clear D. Between the trimmed V and J ends, which lost 7 bases and 3 bases, there was a span of 15 bases. This CDR3 spans 14 amino acids. Germline V lookup: CDR1 LNHDA, CDR2 SQIVND (reference sequence).

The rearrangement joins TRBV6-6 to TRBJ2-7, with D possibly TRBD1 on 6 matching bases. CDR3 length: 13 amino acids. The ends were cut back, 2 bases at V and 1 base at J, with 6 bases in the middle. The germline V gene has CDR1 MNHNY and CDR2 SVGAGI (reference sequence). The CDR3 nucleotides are TGTGCCAGCAGTTACGGACAGTCCTACGAGCAGTACTTC. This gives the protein CASSYGQSYEQYF.

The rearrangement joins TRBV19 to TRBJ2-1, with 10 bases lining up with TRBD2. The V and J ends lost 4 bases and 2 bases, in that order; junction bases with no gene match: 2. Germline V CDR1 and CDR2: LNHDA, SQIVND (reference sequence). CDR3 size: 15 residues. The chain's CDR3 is CASSRLAGAYNEQFF. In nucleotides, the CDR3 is TGTGCCAGTAGTAGGCTAGCGGGAGCCTACAATGAGCAGTTCTTC.

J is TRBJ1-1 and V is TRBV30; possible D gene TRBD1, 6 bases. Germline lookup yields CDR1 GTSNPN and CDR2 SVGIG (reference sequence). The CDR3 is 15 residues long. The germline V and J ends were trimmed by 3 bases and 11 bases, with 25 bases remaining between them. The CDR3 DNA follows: TGTGCCTGGAGCGCCACAAGGACGGCCCCCACAGGGGCTTTCTTT. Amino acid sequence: CAWSATRTAPTGAFF.

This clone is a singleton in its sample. DNA for the CDR3: TGTGCCACCAGCACAACCTATAGCAATCAGCCCCAGCATTTT. It is translated as CATSTTYSNQPQHF. The chain employs TRBV15 and TRBJ1-5; the D is unclear. Deletions cut 4 bases from V and 0 bases from J, with 7 bases between. Germline CDR1 LNHNV, CDR2 YYDKDF (reference sequence). The CDR3 extends over 14 amino acids.

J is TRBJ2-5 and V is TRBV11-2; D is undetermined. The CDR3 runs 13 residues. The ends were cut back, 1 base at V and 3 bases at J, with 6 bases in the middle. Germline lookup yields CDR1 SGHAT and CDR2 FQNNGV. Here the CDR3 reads CASSLGGEETQYF. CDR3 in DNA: TGTGCCAGCAGCTTAGGAGGTGAAGAGACCCAGTACTTC.

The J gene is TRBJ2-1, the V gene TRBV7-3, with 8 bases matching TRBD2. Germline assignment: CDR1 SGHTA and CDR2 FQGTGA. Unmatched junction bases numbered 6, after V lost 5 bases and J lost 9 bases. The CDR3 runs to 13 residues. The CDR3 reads CASSGTSLGEQFF. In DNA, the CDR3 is TGTGCCAGCAGCGGGACTAGTTTGGGTGAGCAGTTCTTC.

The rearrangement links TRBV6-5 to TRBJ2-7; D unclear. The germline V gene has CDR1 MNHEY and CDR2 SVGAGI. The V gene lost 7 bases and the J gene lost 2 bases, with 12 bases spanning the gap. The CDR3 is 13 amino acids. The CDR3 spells CASMPLGPYEQYF. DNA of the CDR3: TGTGCCAGCATGCCCCTCGGTCCCTACGAGCAGTACTTC.

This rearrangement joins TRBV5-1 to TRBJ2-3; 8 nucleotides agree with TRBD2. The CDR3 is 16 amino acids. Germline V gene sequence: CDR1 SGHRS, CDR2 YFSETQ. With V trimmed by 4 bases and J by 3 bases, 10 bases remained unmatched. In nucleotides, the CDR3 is TGCGCCAGCAGCCCAGAGCGGGAGTCGGCGACAGATACGCAGTATTTT. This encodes CASSPERESATDTQYF.

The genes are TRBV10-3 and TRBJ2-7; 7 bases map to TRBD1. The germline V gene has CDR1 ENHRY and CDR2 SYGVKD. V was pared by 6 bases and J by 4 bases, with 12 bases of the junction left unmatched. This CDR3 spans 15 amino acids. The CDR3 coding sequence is TGTGCCATCAGCCAACTGCAGGGGGTAGGTTACGAGCAGTACTTC. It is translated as CAISQLQGVGYEQYF.

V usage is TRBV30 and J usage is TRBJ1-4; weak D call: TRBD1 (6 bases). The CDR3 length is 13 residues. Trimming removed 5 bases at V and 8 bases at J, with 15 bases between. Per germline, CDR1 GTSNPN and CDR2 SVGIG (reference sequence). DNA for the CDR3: TGTGCCTGGTCCCGGGGGGCGGGGGAAAAACTGTTTTTT. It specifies CAWSRGAGEKLFF. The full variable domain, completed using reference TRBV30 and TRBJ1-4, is SQTIHQWPATLVQPVGSPLSLECTVEGTSNPNLYWYRQAAGRGLQLLFYSVGIGQISSEVPQNLSASRPQDRQFILSSKKLLLSDSGFYLCAWSRGAGEKLFFGSGTQLSVL.

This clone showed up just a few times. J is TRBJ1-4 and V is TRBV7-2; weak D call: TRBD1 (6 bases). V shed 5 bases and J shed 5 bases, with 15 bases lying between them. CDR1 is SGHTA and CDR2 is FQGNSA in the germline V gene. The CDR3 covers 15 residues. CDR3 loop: CASSRRQTGNEKLFF. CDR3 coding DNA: TGTGCCAGCAGCCGCCGACAGACAGGAAATGAAAAACTGTTTTTT. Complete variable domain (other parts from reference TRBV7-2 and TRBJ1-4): GAGVSQSPSNKVTEKGKDVELRCDPISGHTALYWYRQSLGQGLEFLIYFQGNSAPDKSGLPSDRFSAERTGGSVSTLTIQRTQQEDSAVYLCASSRRQTGNEKLFFGSGTQLSVL.

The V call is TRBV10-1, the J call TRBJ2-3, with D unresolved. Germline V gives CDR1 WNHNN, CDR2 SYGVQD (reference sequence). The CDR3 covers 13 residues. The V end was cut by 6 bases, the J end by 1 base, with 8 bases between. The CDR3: CASSPTGTDTQYF. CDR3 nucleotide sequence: TGCGCCAGCAGCCCCACGGGCACAGATACGCAGTATTTT.

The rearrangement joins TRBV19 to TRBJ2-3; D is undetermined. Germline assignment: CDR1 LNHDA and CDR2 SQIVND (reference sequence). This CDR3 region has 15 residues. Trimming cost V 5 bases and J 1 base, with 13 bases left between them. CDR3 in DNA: TGTGCCAGTAGTTTGCGCCGAGGTCGCACAGATACGCAGTATTTT. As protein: CASSLRRGRTDTQYF.

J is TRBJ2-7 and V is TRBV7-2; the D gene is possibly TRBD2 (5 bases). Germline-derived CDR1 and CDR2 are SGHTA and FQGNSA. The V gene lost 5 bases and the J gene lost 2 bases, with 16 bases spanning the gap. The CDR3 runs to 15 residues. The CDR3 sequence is CASSPTGISTYEQYF. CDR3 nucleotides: TGTGCCAGCAGCCCCACCGGGATCTCGACCTACGAGCAGTACTTC.

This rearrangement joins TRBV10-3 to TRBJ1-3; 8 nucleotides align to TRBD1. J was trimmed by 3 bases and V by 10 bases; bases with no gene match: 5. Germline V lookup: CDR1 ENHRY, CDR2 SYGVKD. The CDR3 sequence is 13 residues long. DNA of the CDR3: TGTGCCACCGCGACAGGGGATGGAAACACCATATATTTT. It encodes CATATGDGNTIYF.

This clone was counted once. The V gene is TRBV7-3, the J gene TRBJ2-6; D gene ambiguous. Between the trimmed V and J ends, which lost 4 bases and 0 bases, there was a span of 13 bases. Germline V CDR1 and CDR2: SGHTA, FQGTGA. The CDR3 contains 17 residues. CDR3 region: CASSSPIGSSGANVLTF. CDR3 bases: TGTGCCAGCAGCTCCCCAATCGGGTCCTCTGGGGCCAACGTCCTGACTTTC.

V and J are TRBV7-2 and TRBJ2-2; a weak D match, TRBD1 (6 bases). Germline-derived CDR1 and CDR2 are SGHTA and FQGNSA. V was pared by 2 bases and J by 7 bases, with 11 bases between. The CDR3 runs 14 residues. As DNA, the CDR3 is TGTGCCAGCAGCTTACGCAGGGGAATCGGGGAGCTGTTTTTT. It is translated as CASSLRRGIGELFF.

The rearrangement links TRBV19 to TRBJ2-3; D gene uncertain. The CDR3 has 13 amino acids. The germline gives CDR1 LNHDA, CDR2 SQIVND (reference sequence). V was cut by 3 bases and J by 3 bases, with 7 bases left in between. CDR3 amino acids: CASSMRQTDTQYF. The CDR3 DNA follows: TGTGCCAGTAGTATGAGGCAGACAGATACGCAGTATTTT.